The next 23 T cell receptor beta chains were all read from a single sample in a study of long-term antiretroviral therapy in people with HIV. They ran version v3.0 of the immunoSEQ assay at survey level. The method was immunoSEQ multiplex PCR; TCRdb's version includes in-frame clones alone and lacks a portion of them. The sample has tens of thousands of clones, less than 90% seen once. The specimen was unsorted PBMCs, collected 2 years after starting antiretroviral therapy. These receptors were taken from a man between 50 and 59 years old with HIV.

This sequence joins TRBV6-5 and TRBJ1-2, with 11 bases aligning to TRBD1. CDR3 length: 16 residues. Germline V gives CDR1 MNHEY, CDR2 SVGAGI. V was clipped by 2 bases and J by 2 bases; unmatched bases: 4. The CDR3 spells CASSYADRGLNYGYTF. The CDR3 DNA reads as TGTGCCAGCAGTTACGCGGACAGGGGGCTAAACTATGGCTACACCTTC.

The chain links TRBV27 to TRBJ1-2; D possibly corresponds to TRBD1 (6 bases). Trimming shortened V by 4 bases and J by 8 bases, and 17 bases separated the two germline ends. The germline gives CDR1 MNHEY, CDR2 SMNVEV (reference sequence). The CDR3 is made up of 14 amino acids. The CDR3 DNA sequence: TGTGCCAGCAGTTCATATCAGGGGAGGGGCGGCTACACCTTC. It yields the protein CASSSYQGRGGYTF.

V is TRBV2 and J is TRBJ1-2; D unresolved. V lost 8 bases to trimming and J lost 6 bases, with 16 bases between them. This CDR3 has 13 amino acids. Germline lookup yields CDR1 SNHLY and CDR2 FYNNEI. The CDR3 DNA sequence: TGTGCCAGCGGAGACCCACGGAGGGATGGCTACACCTTC. The encoded protein is CASGDPRRDGYTF.

This chain connects TRBV7-6 to TRBJ2-5; D not resolved. This CDR3 spans 14 amino acids. Germline V gene sequence: CDR1 SGHVS, CDR2 FNYEAQ. Deletions cut 1 base from V and 2 bases from J, with 8 bases between. The CDR3 sequence: CASSLEAAQETQYF. The CDR3 bases are TGTGCCAGCAGCTTAGAGGCAGCTCAAGAGACCCAGTACTTC.

The count of this clone is one. The chain joins TRBV14 to TRBJ2-7; no clear D gene. Germline V gene lookup returns CDR1 SGHDN and CDR2 FVKESK. Between the trimmed V and J ends, which lost 1 base and 4 bases, there was a span of 8 bases. The CDR3 contains 13 residues. The CDR3 here is CASSQGLQYEQYF. The DNA for the CDR3 is TGTGCCAGCAGCCAAGGCCTGCAGTACGAGCAGTACTTC.

This clone was observed once. V gene TRBV5-1 combines with J gene TRBJ2-7; 8 bases align to TRBD1. V trimming: 0 bases; J trimming: 2 bases; junction bases outside the gene matches: 4. CDR1 and CDR2 (germline): SGHRS, YFSETQ. The CDR3 has 15 residues. CDR3 region: CASSLGDRNPYEQYF. The CDR3 DNA reads TGCGCCAGCAGCTTGGGGGACAGGAACCCCTACGAGCAGTACTTC.

By sample fraction, this clone is medium-sized. The chain carries TRBV5-4 and TRBJ2-1; no firm D call. This CDR3 has 14 residues. CDR1 is SGHNT, CDR2 YYREEE, per germline (reference sequence). V lost 2 bases to trimming and J lost 2 bases, with 8 bases between them. This CDR3 reads CASSLEVAYNEQFF. The CDR3 nucleotides are TGTGCCAGCAGCTTAGAGGTGGCCTACAATGAGCAGTTCTTC.

The chain carries TRBV21-1 and TRBJ2-5; TRBD2, the table's D call, lacks a check against the DNA. TRBV21-1 is a pseudogene. CDR3 size: 19 residues. In DNA form, the CDR3 reads TGTGCCAGCAGCAAAGTGTCGCGGCAAAGAAACATCTCTGGGGAGACCCAGTACTTC. This translates into CASSKVSRQRNISGETQYF.

CDR3 amino acids: CASSLWGGENTEAFF. The CDR3 nucleotides are TGTGCCAGCAGTTTATGGGGGGGGGAGAACACTGAAGCTTTCTTT. The V call is TRBV28, the J call TRBJ1-1; TRBD1 is a possible D gene (5 bases). The CDR3 has 15 residues. The germline V and J ends were trimmed by 0 bases and 1 base, with 9 bases remaining between them. CDR1 and CDR2 (germline): MDHEN, SYDVKM.

The chain is built from TRBV4-1 and TRBJ2-2; 9 positions agree with TRBD2. V dropped 1 base and J dropped 2; count of bases not matched to a gene: 2. The germline CDR1 and CDR2 sequences are MGHRA and YSYEKL. This CDR3 has 16 residues. The CDR3 loop is CASSQASGVNTGELFF. As DNA, the CDR3 is TGCGCCAGCAGCCAAGCTAGCGGGGTTAACACCGGGGAGCTGTTTTTT.

This clone showed up just a few times. The CDR3 nucleotides read TGCGCCAGCAGCCAAGACGAAGGCTACACCTTC. This translates into CASSQDEGYTF. The gene calls are TRBV4-1 and TRBJ1-2, with no clear D. Between the trimmed V and J ends, which lost 0 bases and 8 bases, there was a span of 4 bases. This CDR3 contains 11 residues. Per the germline V gene, CDR1 is MGHRA and CDR2 is YSYEKL.

The CDR3 DNA follows: TGTGCCATCAGTGCGACGACTAGCGGGGGTTCCAGCTCCTACAATGAGCAGTTCTTC. Its protein is CAISATTSGGSSSYNEQFF. The rearrangement joins TRBV10-3 to TRBJ2-1, with 12 bases identical to TRBD2. Germline V gene lookup returns CDR1 ENHRY and CDR2 SYGVKD. The CDR3 consists of 19 residues. V trimming: 4 bases; J trimming: 0 bases; junction bases outside the gene matches: 10.

The J gene is TRBJ1-1, the V gene TRBV6-5; maybe TRBD1 (6 bases). Trimming cost V 2 bases and J 1 base, with 8 bases left between them. Germline CDR1 and CDR2: MNHEY and SVGAGI. The CDR3 is 14 amino acids. Here the CDR3 reads CASSYGGANTEAFF. CDR3 nucleotide sequence: TGTGCCAGCAGTTACGGGGGGGCGAACACTGAAGCTTTCTTT.

The rearrangement uses TRBV9 and TRBJ1-1, with 7 bases that match TRBD1. Germline lookup yields CDR1 SGDLS and CDR2 YYNGEE. The CDR3 runs 15 residues. Trimming cost V 3 bases and J 11 bases; bases outside gene matches: 16. For the CDR3, the DNA is TGTGCCAGCAGCGCTGTTACTGACAGGGAGTGGGGGGCTTTCTTT. It translates to CASSAVTDREWGAFF. Drawing the rest from reference TRBV9 and TRBJ1-1, the complete variable domain is DSGVTQTPKHLITATGQRVTLRCSPRSGDLSVYWYQQSLDQGLQFLIQYYNGEERAKGNILERFSAQQFPDLHSELNLSSLELGDSALYFCASSAVTDREWGAFFGQGTRLTVV.

This chain connects TRBV29-1 to TRBJ1-5; weak D call: TRBD1 (5 bases). From germline, CDR1 is SQVTM and CDR2 ANQGSEA. The V gene lost 4 bases and the J gene lost 1 base, with 8 bases spanning the gap. CDR3 size: 13 residues. Here the CDR3 DNA reads TGCAGCGTTGGGGGGTACAGCAATCAGCCCCAGCATTTT. It is translated as CSVGGYSNQPQHF.

The rearrangement uses TRBV9 and TRBJ2-2, with D unclear. CDR3 size: 14 residues. Per germline, CDR1 SGDLS and CDR2 YYNGEE. V was pared by 3 bases and J by 4 bases, with 10 bases between. The CDR3 region is CASSARDLTGELFF. The CDR3 DNA is TGTGCCAGCAGCGCAAGAGACCTCACCGGGGAGCTGTTTTTT.

This rearrangement joins TRBV12-5 to TRBJ2-7, with D possibly being TRBD2 (5 bases). Deletions cut 6 bases from V and 2 bases from J, with 14 bases between. The CDR3 is 14 residues long. Germline CDR1 and CDR2: LGHNT and FRNRAP. For the CDR3, the DNA is TGTGCTAGTGGAAGTCGAGAGGGCACCTACGAGCAGTACTTC. It is translated as CASGSREGTYEQYF. Together with reference TRBV12-5 and TRBJ2-7, the CDR3 gives the full variable domain: DARVTQTPRHKVTEMGQEVTMRCQPILGHNTVFWYRQTMMQGLELLAYFRNRAPLDDSGMPKDRFSAEMPDATLATLKIQPSEPRDSAVYFCASGSREGTYEQYFGPGTRLTVT.

The V gene is TRBV9, the J gene TRBJ2-1; 7 bases are a match to TRBD1. The V and J ends lost 2 bases and 4 bases, in that order; junction bases with no gene match: 6. Germline CDR1 and CDR2: SGDLS and YYNGEE. CDR3 length: 15 residues. CDR3 sequence (DNA): TGTGCCAGCAGCGTTGGAACAGGGGCATACAATGAGCAGTTCTTC. This encodes CASSVGTGAYNEQFF.

This chain links TRBV18 with TRBJ2-3; no firm D call. The CDR3 is made up of 16 amino acids. Germline CDR1 is KGHSH and CDR2 is LQKENI. With 0 bases removed from V and 2 bases from J, the gap between germline ends came to 12 bases. CDR3 coding DNA: TGTGCCAGCTCACCACCGGGCTCAGGCTACACAGATACGCAGTATTTT. As protein: CASSPPGSGYTDTQYF.

The genes are TRBV7-2 and TRBJ1-6; D is uncertain. Per the germline V gene, CDR1 is SGHTA and CDR2 is FQGNSA. CDR3 length: 12 amino acids. Trimming left V 5 bases short and J 9 bases short, with 8 bases between. For the CDR3, the DNA is TGTGCCAGCAGCCCTCCGTCTTCACCCCTCCACTTT. Residues: CASSPPSSPLHF.

The chain links TRBV7-8 to TRBJ2-3; no firm D call. The length of the CDR3 is 15 residues. Per the germline V gene, CDR1 is SGHVS and CDR2 is FQNEAQ. V lost 3 bases, J lost 0 bases, and 10 bases lay in between. CDR3 sequence reads: CASSLFGSSTDTQYF. For the CDR3, the DNA is TGTGCCAGCAGCTTGTTCGGCTCAAGCACAGATACGCAGTATTTT.

V usage is TRBV13 and J usage is TRBJ1-3, with 7 bases aligning to TRBD1. Germline-derived CDR1 and CDR2 are PRHDT and FYEKMQ (reference sequence). The length of the CDR3 is 15 residues. The ends lost 5 bases at V and 2 bases at J; junction bases unmatched: 6. The CDR3, as DNA: TGTGCCAGCAGCACACAGGGGAGCCCTGGAAACACCATATATTTT. Protein product: CASSTQGSPGNTIYF.

This sequence joins TRBV4-2 and TRBJ1-1, with a tentative D call TRBD1 (5 bases). This CDR3 is 17 amino acids long. Germline loops: CDR1 LGHNA, CDR2 YNFKEQ. With 0 bases removed from V and 6 bases from J, the gap between germline ends came to 20 bases. The CDR3 DNA reads as TGTGCCAGCAGCCAAGATCGCTCGGGGGGTCTGGCTGCTGAAGCTTTCTTT. Translating gives CASSQDRSGGLAAEAFF.